This TCR beta chain was captured in a study of T-cell reconstitution after alpha-beta-depleted transplantation in children. A few counts support this clonotype. Preparation of the TCRbeta library was carried out with unique molecular identifiers. TCRdb called the PCR reads again in MiXCR, with one record for every CDR3 protein. The profile shows about 870,000 distinct CDR3 sequences, under 20% of them singletons. The CDR3 is made up of 20 amino acids. J gave up 3 bases and V 4 bases, and 20 bases lay outside the gene matches. The receptor's source is a male patient between 10 and 17 years old who had a stem cell transplant for acute lymphoblastic leukemia, so the T cells may come from the graft donor. The chain is built from TRBV12-3 or TRBV12-4 and TRBJ2-7; 11 bases agree with TRBD2. The input for sequencing was PBMCs, mostly from graft donor cells, taken 360 days after TCRalphabeta/CD19-depleted stem cell transplant. The chain's CDR3 is CASSSKLAGVFRAQIYEQYF. CDR3 nucleotide sequence: TGTGCCAGCAGTTCGAAACTAGCGGGAGTCTTTCGGGCCCAAATCTACGAGCAGTACTTC.